Below, 19 T cell receptor beta chains from the same sample are listed, as sequenced in a study of blood T cell repertoires in COVID-19. Clones were read by immunoSEQ multiplex PCR, and TCRdb kept only the in-frame ones, dropping some. The table includes 150,000 or so clones, roughly 80% detected once. The sample comprised peripheral blood. All receptors come from a woman between 70 and 85 years old with acute or convalescent COVID-19.

This chain links TRBV15 with TRBJ2-1; TRBD2 agrees at 14 bases. Germline values: CDR1 LNHNV, CDR2 YYDKDF (reference sequence). The CDR3 consists of 18 residues. V was pared by 4 bases and J by 7 bases, with 12 bases of the junction left unmatched. CDR3: CATSTWTSGRIVGNEQFF. For the CDR3, the DNA is TGTGCCACCAGCACATGGACTAGCGGGAGGATTGTAGGGAATGAGCAGTTCTTC.

This clone was found a few times. The chain couples TRBV28 to TRBJ1-2; D is ambiguous. The CDR3 runs 12 residues. Germline CDR1 reads MDHEN; CDR2 reads SYDVKM. Trimming cost V 4 bases and J 4 bases, with 7 bases left between them. CDR3 nucleotides: TGTGCCAGCAGTTCGTTCTTCTATGGCTACACCTTC. It yields the protein CASSSFFYGYTF.

The V gene is TRBV4-3, the J gene TRBJ1-2; TRBD1 might be the D (5 bases). Trimming removed 3 bases at V and 5 bases at J, with 19 bases between. Germline V CDR1 and CDR2: LGHNA, YSLEER. This CDR3 contains 16 residues. CDR3 sequence (DNA): TGCGCCAGCAGCCAGGGGGGATGGGGAACCGGGTATGGCTACACCTTC. Translation: CASSQGGWGTGYGYTF.

This clone has just one count. V and J are TRBV7-6 and TRBJ2-5; the match to TRBD2 covers 8 bases. CDR1 is SGHVS and CDR2 is FNYEAQ in the germline V gene. The CDR3 is made up of 14 amino acids. V shed 3 bases, J shed 3 bases, and the junction held 3 bases outside the gene matches. For the CDR3, the DNA is TGTGCCAGCAGCTTGGCGGGGGGAAAAGAGACCCAGTACTTC. Residues: CASSLAGGKETQYF.

This chain connects TRBV5-1 to TRBJ1-2; no definite D call. The CDR3 is made up of 15 amino acids. V lost 0 bases and J lost 1, with 10 bases in between. Germline CDR1 SGHRS, CDR2 YFSETQ. CDR3 amino acids: CASSLEGGSNYGYTF. In DNA, the CDR3 is TGCGCCAGCAGCTTGGAGGGAGGCAGTAACTATGGCTACACCTTC.

J is TRBJ1-3 and V is TRBV18, with unresolved D. CDR3 length: 16 residues. V dropped 2 bases and J dropped 0 bases, with 11 bases sitting between them. CDR1 KGHSH and CDR2 LQKENI come from the germline V gene. CDR3 DNA: TGTGCCAGCTCACCAGACCAGGCCCTCTCTGGAAACACCATATATTTT. Translated: CASSPDQALSGNTIYF.

The rearrangement uses TRBV5-8 and TRBJ1-5; 7 bases are shared with TRBD1. The trim removed 1 base at V and 5 bases at J, leaving 3 bases unmatched. Germline V CDR1 and CDR2: SGHTS, YDEGEE. The CDR3 has 14 amino acids. CDR3 protein: CASSLKTGHQPQHF. The CDR3 nucleotides are TGTGCCAGCAGCTTGAAGACAGGGCATCAGCCCCAGCATTTT.

The rearrangement links TRBV6-5 to TRBJ1-1; no firm D call. Trimming left V 5 bases short and J 4 bases short, with 14 bases between. CDR3 size: 14 residues. CDR1 and CDR2 from the germline V gene are MNHEY and SVGAGI. The CDR3 nucleotides are TGTGCCAGCAGTCCAGAACTTGGAGTCACTGAAGCTTTCTTT. Its protein product is CASSPELGVTEAFF.

The rearrangement uses TRBV18 and TRBJ2-2, with D unresolved. This CDR3 is 14 amino acids long. V lost 0 bases and J lost 7, with 9 bases in between. Germline V gene data show CDR1 as KGHSH and CDR2 as LQKENI. CDR3 protein: CASSPPSRGGELFF. CDR3 DNA: TGTGCCAGCTCACCACCGAGTAGAGGCGGGGAGCTGTTTTTT.

V usage is TRBV9 and J usage is TRBJ1-3; TRBD1 aligns across 9 bases. Germline lookup yields CDR1 SGDLS and CDR2 YYNGEE. The CDR3 loop spans 16 amino acids. The V segment lost 3 bases and the J segment 7 bases; nucleotides outside the gene matches: 11. The CDR3 nucleotides are TGTGCCAGCAGCGGACAGGGACAGGGATGGGGGAACACCATATATTTT. It translates to CASSGQGQGWGNTIYF. Complete variable domain (other parts from reference TRBV9 and TRBJ1-3): DSGVTQTPKHLITATGQRVTLRCSPRSGDLSVYWYQQSLDQGLQFLIQYYNGEERAKGNILERFSAQQFPDLHSELNLSSLELGDSALYFCASSGQGQGWGNTIYFGEGSWLTVV.

CDR3 amino acids: CASSLAWQGNEKLFF. The CDR3 nucleotides are TGCGCCAGCAGCTTGGCGTGGCAGGGAAATGAAAAACTGTTTTTT. V is TRBV5-1 and J is TRBJ1-4, with D possibly matching TRBD1 (5 bases). In germline, CDR1 is SGHRS, CDR2 YFSETQ. With 0 bases removed from V and 5 bases from J, the gap between germline ends came to 11 bases. This CDR3 region has 15 residues.

The rearrangement links TRBV6-2 or TRBV6-3 to TRBJ2-2, with a possible D match to TRBD2 (6 bases). Looked up from germline, CDR1 is MNHEY and CDR2 is SVGEGT. The V end was cut by 4 bases, the J end by 2 bases, with 14 bases between. The CDR3 sequence is 16 residues long. This chain's CDR3 is CASSSGRRTNTGELFF. The CDR3 DNA follows: TGTGCCAGCAGTTCGGGGAGGCGGACCAACACCGGGGAGCTGTTTTTT.

The chain uses TRBV25-1 and TRBJ1-4; D is uncertain. The CDR3 has 14 residues. With 10 bases removed from V and 3 bases from J, the gap between germline ends came to 15 bases. Per germline, CDR1 MGHDK and CDR2 SYGVNS. The CDR3 nucleotides read TGTGCCACCAAGGGAGGGTATGCTAATGAAAAACTGTTTTTT. Its translation: CATKGGYANEKLFF.

This clone was recorded a few times. The chain combines TRBV27 with TRBJ1-2; no reliable D call. The V end lost 6 bases, the J end lost 8 bases, and 25 bases lay between the germline ends. Germline V gives CDR1 MNHEY, CDR2 SMNVEV (reference sequence). CDR3 length equals 16 residues. CDR3: CASSPQPGLLKGGYTF. The CDR3 nucleotides read TGTGCCAGCAGCCCGCAGCCAGGACTCCTCAAGGGAGGCTACACCTTC.

The chain combines TRBV15 with TRBJ2-1; a weak D match, TRBD2 (6 bases). Germline lookup yields CDR1 LNHNV and CDR2 YYDKDF (reference sequence). The V and J ends lost 3 bases and 1 base respectively, with 13 bases between them. The CDR3 runs to 16 residues. The CDR3 sequence is CATSSQGGGSYNEQFF. In nucleotides, the CDR3 is TGTGCCACCAGCAGCCAAGGAGGAGGGTCCTACAATGAGCAGTTCTTC. Full variable domain (missing parts from reference TRBV15 and TRBJ2-1): DAMVIQNPRYQVTQFGKPVTLSCSQTLNHNVMYWYQQKSSQAPKLLFHYYDKDFNNEADTPDNFQSRRPNTSFCFLDIRSPGLGDTAMYLCATSSQGGGSYNEQFFGPGTRLTVL.

A few counts support this clone. The rearrangement joins TRBV7-9 to TRBJ2-1; D is perhaps TRBD1 (6 bases). Germline V gene lookup returns CDR1 SEHNR and CDR2 FQNEAQ (reference sequence). The CDR3 is 15 residues long. V was trimmed by 4 bases and J by 9 bases, leaving 19 bases between them. CDR3 nucleotides: TGTGCCAGCAGCTCCCTACAGGGCTCCATCGGTGAGCAGTTCTTC. Translating gives CASSSLQGSIGEQFF.

This clone was picked up many times. The chain joins TRBV11-2 to TRBJ2-1; D possibly corresponds to TRBD2 (6 bases). Per germline, CDR1 SGHAT and CDR2 FQNNGV. V gave up 2 bases and J gave up 8 bases, with 19 bases separating them. This CDR3 region has 16 residues. DNA of the CDR3: TGTGCCAGCAGCTTACCTCGGGACTCCCCGGGAGATGAGCAGTTCTTC. Translation: CASSLPRDSPGDEQFF.

This chain joins TRBV9 and TRBJ2-7, with 7 bases identical to TRBD2. CDR3 length: 14 amino acids. The germline V gene has CDR1 SGDLS and CDR2 YYNGEE. V lost 4 bases and J lost 2; bases outside the gene matches: 6. The CDR3 reads CASSPRDYPYEQYF. The CDR3, as DNA: TGTGCCAGCAGCCCCCGGGACTACCCCTACGAGCAGTACTTC.

This clone was found a few times. The CDR3 protein is CASRTDSSYEQYF. The CDR3 DNA reads as TGTGCCAGCAGGACGGACAGCTCCTACGAGCAGTACTTC. V usage is TRBV12-3 or TRBV12-4 and J usage is TRBJ2-7, with a possible D match to TRBD1 (6 bases). Trimming pared 6 bases from V and 0 bases from J, leaving 9 bases between. This CDR3 contains 13 residues.